This entry concerns a single TCR beta chain. This specimen belongs to a study of blood T cell repertoires in COVID-19. Background on the study: The United States, Italy and Spain supplied acute and convalescent COVID-19 samples. T cells, B-cell-depleted T cells, or PBMCs supplied cDNA or gDNA.

Original analysis: Estimates of nucleated cell counts were drawn from the amplification of reference gene primers. Sequenced by immunoSEQ multiplex PCR; TCRdb stores in-frame clones only, minus some. V, J and clone size reflect that table, while D and trimming were determined from the DNA. The sample yields tens of thousands of clones, approximately 78% seen once. V lost 2 bases, J lost 2 bases, and 3 bases stayed unmatched. The CDR3 has 15 residues. Germline loops: CDR1 SGHRS, CDR2 YFSETQ. The rearrangement uses TRBV5-1 and TRBJ2-3; 9 bases are shared with TRBD2. Sequencing was performed on peripheral blood. The source is a human donor in a cohort sampled during active COVID-19. In nucleotides, the CDR3 is TGCGCCAGCAGCTTTTTAGCGGGGGTCACAGATACGCAGTATTTT. Translating it yields CASSFLAGVTDTQYF. The full variable domain, its missing parts supplied by reference TRBV5-1 and TRBJ2-3, is KAGVTQTPRYLIKTRGQQVTLSCSPISGHRSVSWYQQTPGQGLQFLFEYFSETQRNKGNFPGRFSGRQFSNSRSEMNVSTLELGDSALYLCASSFLAGVTDTQYFGPGTRLTVL.